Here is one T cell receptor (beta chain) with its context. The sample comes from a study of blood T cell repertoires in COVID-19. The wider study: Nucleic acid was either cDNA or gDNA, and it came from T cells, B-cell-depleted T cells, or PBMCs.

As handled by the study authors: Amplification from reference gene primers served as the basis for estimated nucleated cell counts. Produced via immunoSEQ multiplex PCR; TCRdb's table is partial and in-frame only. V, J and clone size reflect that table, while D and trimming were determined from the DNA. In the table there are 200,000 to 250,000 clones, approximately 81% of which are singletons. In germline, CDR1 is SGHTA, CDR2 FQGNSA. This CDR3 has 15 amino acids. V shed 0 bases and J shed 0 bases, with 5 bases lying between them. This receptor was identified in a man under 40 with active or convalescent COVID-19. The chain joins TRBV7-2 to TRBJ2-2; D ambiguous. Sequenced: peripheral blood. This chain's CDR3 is CASSLAGSNTGELFF. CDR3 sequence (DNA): TGTGCCAGCAGCTTAGCGGGCTCGAACACCGGGGAGCTGTTTTTT.